Here is one T cell receptor beta chain with its context. The sample comes from a study of Graves' ophthalmopathy and Graves' hyperthyroidism. Between the trimmed V and J ends, which lost 0 bases and 5 bases, there was a span of 10 bases. Germline V gene data show CDR1 as DFQATT and CDR2 as SNEGSKA (reference sequence). The CDR3 length is 13 residues. Investigators amplified TCR beta CDR3 regions from RNA transcripts. The authors performed first-round RT-PCR with HTBI primers and then a second-round multiplex PCR. TCRdb called the multiplex PCR reads again in MiXCR, with one record for every CDR3 protein. The sample carries more than 1,000,000 distinct CDR3 sequences, about 35% recorded once.

The sample consisted of peripheral blood or thyroid tissue (not recorded which). The TCR comes from an adult man with Graves' hyperthyroidism. The chain is built from TRBV20-1 and TRBJ1-1; TRBD1 might be the D (6 bases). The DNA of the CDR3 is TGCAGTGCTAGAGAGGGGGCTCGGACTGAAGCTTTCTTT. Encoded protein: CSAREGARTEAFF.